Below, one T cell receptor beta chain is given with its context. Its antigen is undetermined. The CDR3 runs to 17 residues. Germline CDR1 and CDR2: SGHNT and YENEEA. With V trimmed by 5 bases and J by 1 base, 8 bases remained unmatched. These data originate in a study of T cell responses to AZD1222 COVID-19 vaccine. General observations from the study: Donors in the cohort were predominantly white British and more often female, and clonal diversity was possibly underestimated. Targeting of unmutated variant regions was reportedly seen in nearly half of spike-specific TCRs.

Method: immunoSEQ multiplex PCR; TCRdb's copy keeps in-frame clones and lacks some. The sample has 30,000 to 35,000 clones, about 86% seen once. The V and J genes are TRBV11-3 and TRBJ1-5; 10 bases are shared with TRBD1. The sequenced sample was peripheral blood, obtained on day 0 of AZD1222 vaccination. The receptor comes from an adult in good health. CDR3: CASSRDRGYSSNQPQHF. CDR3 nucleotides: TGTGCCAGCAGCCGGGACAGGGGCTACAGCAGCAATCAGCCCCAGCATTTT.